The clone carrying this T cell receptor (beta chain) was detected only once. The source of the sample is a study of blood T cell repertoires in COVID-19. Per the original methods: Counts of nucleated cells, estimated from reference gene primer amplification, were obtained. Produced via immunoSEQ multiplex PCR; TCRdb's table is partial and in-frame only. V and J calls and clone size come straight from that table; D and trimming were deduced from the DNA. The sample contains 16,000 or so clones, around 86% of which appear only once. This CDR3 has 15 residues. Deletions cut 7 bases from V and 2 bases from J, with 20 bases between. Germline V CDR1 and CDR2: SQVTM, ANQGSEA.

The gene calls are TRBV29-1 and TRBJ2-5; maybe TRBD1 (6 bases). This clonotype originated in a human donor in a cohort sampled during active COVID-19. Sequenced input: peripheral blood. In DNA, the CDR3 is TGCAGCGCTGCCCCGGGACAACGATTGCAAGAGACCCAGTACTTC. Encoded protein: CSAAPGQRLQETQYF.